The 29 T cell receptor beta chains below all came from one sample that was sequenced in a study of shared clonotypes between healthy human individuals. Terminally differentiated effector memory CD45RA+ cells were left out of the naive CD8 fraction, which was CD45RO-negative and positively selected for CCR7. Sequencing used immunoSEQ multiplex PCR; TCRdb keeps in-frame clones, though not all of them. The repertoire holds about 2.2 million clones, with about 94% as singletons. The sequencing sample was made of naive CD8+ T cells from PBMCs. The receptor source for this set is a young man in good health. Some clones in this sample may be carry-over from other donors' samples.

The chain recombines TRBV7-2 with TRBJ1-5, with D perhaps TRBD1 (6 bases). This CDR3 region has 14 residues. Germline loops: CDR1 SGHTA, CDR2 FQGNSA. Deletions cut 5 bases from V and 5 bases from J, with 13 bases between. CDR3 nucleotide sequence: TGTGCCAGCAGCCCCAGGGGACCACATCAGCCCCAGCATTTT. Residues: CASSPRGPHQPQHF.

This chain connects TRBV7-9 to TRBJ2-2, with D maybe TRBD1 (5 bases). There are 14 residues in the CDR3. The ends were cut back, 4 bases at V and 7 bases at J, with 13 bases in the middle. Germline values: CDR1 SEHNR, CDR2 FQNEAQ (reference sequence). CDR3 nucleotides: TGTGCCAGCAGCTCAAGACAGCAAGACGGGGAGCTGTTTTTT. Translated: CASSSRQQDGELFF.

The V call is TRBV29-1, the J call TRBJ2-7; D is possibly TRBD2 (6 bases). Trimming took off 5 bases at V and 5 bases at J, with 13 bases between the two ends. Germline CDR1 and CDR2: SQVTM and ANQGSEA. The CDR3 extends over 12 amino acids. CDR3 loop: CSVTTQRDEQYF. The CDR3 DNA is TGCAGCGTTACAACCCAGCGGGACGAGCAGTACTTC.

The genes are TRBV28 and TRBJ1-5, with D perhaps matching TRBD1 (5 bases). The CDR3 covers 15 residues. The ends were cut back, 8 bases at V and 3 bases at J, with 17 bases in the middle. In germline, CDR1 is MDHEN, CDR2 SYDVKM. CDR3 residues: CASGQMGEYNQPQHF. Written as DNA, the CDR3 is TGTGCCAGCGGACAAATGGGAGAATACAATCAGCCCCAGCATTTT.

The V and J genes are TRBV21-1 and TRBJ2-3; TRBD2, the table's D call, lacks a check against the DNA. TRBV21-1 is described as a pseudogene. The CDR3 totals 18 residues. The CDR3, as DNA: TGTGCCAGCAGCAAAAGGCGTGAGAAGCGGGAGCCGGAAGATACGCAGTATTTT. Translating gives CASSKRREKREPEDTQYF.

This clone was counted once. In DNA, the CDR3 is TGCAGCGTTGTACCCGGACAGGGGAGTTCGGCGGCCAAAAACATTCAGTACTTC. Protein product: CSVVPGQGSSAAKNIQYF. The V and J genes are TRBV29-1 and TRBJ2-4, with 9 positions matching TRBD1. The CDR3 has 18 amino acids. Germline V gene sequence: CDR1 SQVTM, CDR2 ANQGSEA. With V trimmed by 4 bases and J by 1 base, 14 bases remained unmatched.

The V call is TRBV15, the J call TRBJ2-4, with a possible D match to TRBD2 (6 bases). Germline V gives CDR1 LNHNV, CDR2 YYDKDF (reference sequence). V gave up 5 bases and J gave up 15 bases, with 20 bases separating them. The CDR3 spans 13 residues. The CDR3 region is CATSLFSSAYMYF. The CDR3 DNA reads as TGTGCCACCAGCCTCTTCTCTAGCGCCTATATGTACTTC.

The chain carries TRBV28 and TRBJ2-1; 10 bases fit TRBD2. V was pared by 6 bases and J by 9 bases, with 8 bases of the junction left unmatched. CDR1 is MDHEN, CDR2 SYDVKM, per germline. The CDR3 has 14 residues. As DNA, the CDR3 is TGTGCCAGCAGGGGAGCGGGAGGGCCGGGTGAGCAGTTCTTC. This codes for CASRGAGGPGEQFF.

The chain combines TRBV5-1 with TRBJ2-1; D unclear. This CDR3 is built from 14 residues. The V and J ends lost 1 base and 3 bases respectively, with 8 bases between them. Germline V lookup: CDR1 SGHRS, CDR2 YFSETQ. CDR3 sequence reads: CASSLHPSYNEQFF. The CDR3 nucleotides read TGCGCCAGCAGCTTGCATCCCAGCTACAATGAGCAGTTCTTC. The full variable domain, in which reference TRBV5-1 and TRBJ2-1 provide the parts outside the CDR3, is KAGVTQTPRYLIKTRGQQVTLSCSPISGHRSVSWYQQTPGQGLQFLFEYFSETQRNKGNFPGRFSGRQFSNSRSEMNVSTLELGDSALYLCASSLHPSYNEQFFGPGTRLTVL.

This clone was counted only a few times. The CDR3 nucleotides are TGTGCCAGTAGTTTCCAGGTGGTCCAGCCCCAGCATTTT. Amino acids: CASSFQVVQPQHF. The chain joins TRBV19 to TRBJ1-5; D gene uncertain. CDR3 length: 13 amino acids. Trimming removed 5 bases at V and 7 bases at J, with 12 bases between. CDR1 is LNHDA and CDR2 is SQIVND in the germline V gene (reference sequence).

The chain employs TRBV7-2 and TRBJ2-3; no clear D gene. Germline CDR1 and CDR2: SGHTA and FQGNSA. CDR3 size: 16 residues. V was pared by 2 bases and J by 0 bases, with 12 bases between. The CDR3 nucleotides read TGTGCCAGCAGCTTATGGGGTGCGGTTAGCACAGATACGCAGTATTTT. Its translation: CASSLWGAVSTDTQYF.

The J gene is TRBJ2-5, the V gene TRBV11-2; D is perhaps TRBD1 (6 bases). CDR1 is SGHAT and CDR2 is FQNNGV in the germline V gene. CDR3 length equals 17 residues. Trimming stripped 5 bases from V and 3 bases from J, with 22 bases between. The CDR3, as DNA: TGTGCCAGCAGCCCAAGAAATATAAGGACAGACGAAGAGACCCAGTACTTC. Its translation: CASSPRNIRTDEETQYF.

The V gene is TRBV19, the J gene TRBJ1-1; no clear D. V lost 10 bases, J lost 4 bases, and 16 bases lay in between. CDR3 size: 13 residues. CDR1 is LNHDA and CDR2 is SQIVND in the germline V gene (reference sequence). The CDR3 DNA sequence: TGTGCCACCCAATTCGGACGCGCCACTGAAGCTTTCTTT. This sequence encodes CATQFGRATEAFF.

This sequence joins TRBV29-1 and TRBJ2-2, with 7 bases lining up with TRBD2. CDR1 is SQVTM and CDR2 is ANQGSEA in the germline V gene. The CDR3 is made up of 14 amino acids. The junction had 6 bases not matched to a gene; V was cut back by 5 bases and J by 3 bases. CDR3 residues: CSVRGLKDTGELFF. The DNA of the CDR3 is TGCAGCGTTCGGGGACTAAAAGACACCGGGGAGCTGTTTTTT.

The chain couples TRBV10-3 to TRBJ2-1, with D perhaps TRBD1 or TRBD2 (5 bases each). The CDR3 is 13 residues long. Deletions cut 6 bases from V and 6 bases from J, with 12 bases between. CDR1 is ENHRY and CDR2 is SYGVKD in the germline V gene. CDR3 region: CAISPGTLNEQFF. The CDR3 DNA follows: TGTGCCATCAGCCCCGGGACGCTCAATGAGCAGTTCTTC.

This clone is a singleton in its sample. This rearrangement joins TRBV6-4 to TRBJ2-1; TRBD2 aligns across 11 bases. Unmatched junction bases numbered 4, after V lost 5 bases and J lost 4 bases. Per the germline V gene, CDR1 is MRHNA and CDR2 is SNTAGT. The CDR3 has 15 amino acids. CDR3 sequence reads: CASSPIAGGYNEQFF. The DNA of the CDR3 is TGTGCCAGCAGTCCAATAGCGGGAGGGTACAATGAGCAGTTCTTC.

In its sample, this clone was seen once. This chain uses TRBV30 with TRBJ2-7; the D gene is possibly TRBD1 (5 bases). The CDR3 extends over 13 amino acids. Trimming removed 4 bases from V and 1 base from J, with 11 bases in between. Germline lookup yields CDR1 GTSNPN and CDR2 SVGIG (reference sequence). The chain's CDR3 is CAWTGRVSYEQYF. CDR3 nucleotide sequence: TGTGCCTGGACCGGCAGGGTGTCCTACGAGCAGTACTTC.

J is TRBJ2-1 and V is TRBV11-2, with a tentative D call TRBD1 (6 bases). This CDR3 has 13 amino acids. Germline V lookup: CDR1 SGHAT, CDR2 FQNNGV. Between the trimmed V and J ends, which lost 5 bases and 8 bases, there was a span of 13 bases. The CDR3 spells CASSPMTGDEQFF. CDR3 coding DNA: TGTGCCAGCAGCCCAATGACAGGCGATGAGCAGTTCTTC.

This clone is a singleton in its sample. CDR3 amino acids: CASSLADRSRLNYGYTF. As DNA, the CDR3 is TGTGCCAGCAGCTTAGCCGACAGGTCTAGGCTAAACTATGGCTACACCTTC. The chain links TRBV7-9 to TRBJ1-2; tentative D call: TRBD1 (6 bases). V dropped 0 bases and J dropped 2 bases, with 16 bases sitting between them. CDR1 and CDR2 from the germline V gene are SEHNR and FQNEAQ (reference sequence). This CDR3 has 17 amino acids.

V is TRBV11-2 and J is TRBJ2-1, with D perhaps TRBD1 (5 bases). The CDR3 extends over 15 amino acids. Trimming pared 3 bases from V and 5 bases from J, leaving 14 bases between. CDR1 SGHAT and CDR2 FQNNGV come from the germline V gene. The CDR3 sequence is CASSFEATDNNEQFF. The CDR3 DNA follows: TGTGCCAGCAGCTTCGAAGCGACAGATAACAATGAGCAGTTCTTC.

The CDR3 reads CASCGGMMNTEAFF. As DNA, the CDR3 is TGTGCCAGTTGCGGGGGCATGATGAACACTGAAGCTTTCTTT. V and J are TRBV19 and TRBJ1-1; tentatively, D is TRBD1 (6 bases). The V and J ends lost 8 bases and 0 bases respectively, with 13 bases between them. This CDR3 spans 14 amino acids. Germline lookup yields CDR1 LNHDA and CDR2 SQIVND (reference sequence).

The V gene is TRBV27, the J gene TRBJ2-7; no reliable D call. In germline, CDR1 is MNHEY, CDR2 SMNVEV (reference sequence). CDR3 size: 16 residues. Between the trimmed V and J ends, which lost 4 bases and 5 bases, there was a span of 21 bases. The CDR3 DNA reads TGTGCCAGCAGTTCGACTTTGACCCTAGGAGCCCACGAGCAGTACTTC. Residues: CASSSTLTLGAHEQYF.

This clone appeared once. The rearrangement joins TRBV10-3 to TRBJ2-1; 13 bases are shared with TRBD2. The junction had 6 bases not matched to a gene; V was cut back by 5 bases and J by 8 bases. Germline assignment: CDR1 ENHRY and CDR2 SYGVKD. This CDR3 has 15 residues. CDR3 amino acids: CAISPGTSGADEQFF. CDR3 sequence (DNA): TGTGCCATCAGTCCCGGGACTAGCGGGGCCGATGAGCAGTTCTTC.

This clone was picked up a small number of times. The genes are TRBV10-3 and TRBJ1-5, with 11 positions matching TRBD1. Trimming took 6 bases from V and 7 from J; bases not matched to a gene: 5. Looked up from germline, CDR1 is ENHRY and CDR2 is SYGVKD. The CDR3 sequence is 14 residues long. The CDR3 DNA is TGTGCCATCAGGGACAGGGGGCAGGACCAGCCCCAGCATTTT. It encodes CAIRDRGQDQPQHF.

This chain joins TRBV6-1 and TRBJ1-2; D is possibly TRBD1 (5 bases). Trimming shortened V by 4 bases and J by 7 bases, and 25 bases separated the two germline ends. Germline loops: CDR1 MNHNS, CDR2 SASEGT. There are 17 residues in the CDR3. In nucleotides, the CDR3 is TGTGCCAGCAGTGGACCCTGGGCAGGGTTTCTCGATTCTGGCTACACCTTC. Its translation is CASSGPWAGFLDSGYTF.

The J gene is TRBJ2-7, the V gene TRBV5-6, with D perhaps TRBD2 (6 bases). The germline V gene has CDR1 SGHDT and CDR2 YYEEEE. With 4 bases removed from V and 1 base from J, the gap between germline ends came to 12 bases. The CDR3 covers 14 residues. The CDR3 DNA reads TGTGCCAGCAGCATATTAGCGGAATCCTACGAGCAGTACTTC. Translated, it gives CASSILAESYEQYF.

A single count supports this clone. The rearrangement links TRBV27 to TRBJ1-1, with D unclear. V lost 6 bases and J 11 bases, leaving 16 bases between the germline ends. There are 12 residues in the CDR3. Germline loops: CDR1 MNHEY, CDR2 SMNVEV (reference sequence). The CDR3 DNA follows: TGTGCCAGCAGCGATAGAGGAGGGAAGGCTTTCTTT. It codes for CASSDRGGKAFF.

The rearrangement joins TRBV19 to TRBJ2-1; tentatively, D is TRBD1 (6 bases). CDR3 length: 15 residues. Germline assignment: CDR1 LNHDA and CDR2 SQIVND (reference sequence). Between the trimmed V and J ends, which lost 10 bases and 1 base, there was a span of 17 bases. CDR3 region: CATSISDSSYNEQFF. In DNA form, the CDR3 reads TGTGCCACATCCATATCGGACAGTTCCTACAATGAGCAGTTCTTC.

The V call is TRBV6-1, the J call TRBJ1-5; no reliable D call. V lost 4 bases to trimming and J lost 6 bases, with 16 bases between them. The CDR3 has 15 residues. Germline V gene data show CDR1 as MNHNS and CDR2 as SASEGT. This CDR3 reads CASSGRGPVSQPQHF. The CDR3 nucleotides are TGTGCCAGCAGTGGGCGCGGCCCCGTGAGTCAGCCCCAGCATTTT.